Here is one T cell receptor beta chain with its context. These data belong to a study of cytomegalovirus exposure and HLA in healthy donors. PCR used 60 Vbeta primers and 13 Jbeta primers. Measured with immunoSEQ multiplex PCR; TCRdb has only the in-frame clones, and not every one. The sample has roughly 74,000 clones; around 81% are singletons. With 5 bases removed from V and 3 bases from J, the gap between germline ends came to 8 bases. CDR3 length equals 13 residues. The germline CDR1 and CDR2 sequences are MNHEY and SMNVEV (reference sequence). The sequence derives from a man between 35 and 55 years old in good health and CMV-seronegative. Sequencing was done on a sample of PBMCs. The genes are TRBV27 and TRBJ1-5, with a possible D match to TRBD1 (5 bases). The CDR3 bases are TGTGCCAGCAGTCGGGGGATCAATCAGCCCCAGCATTTT. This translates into CASSRGINQPQHF.